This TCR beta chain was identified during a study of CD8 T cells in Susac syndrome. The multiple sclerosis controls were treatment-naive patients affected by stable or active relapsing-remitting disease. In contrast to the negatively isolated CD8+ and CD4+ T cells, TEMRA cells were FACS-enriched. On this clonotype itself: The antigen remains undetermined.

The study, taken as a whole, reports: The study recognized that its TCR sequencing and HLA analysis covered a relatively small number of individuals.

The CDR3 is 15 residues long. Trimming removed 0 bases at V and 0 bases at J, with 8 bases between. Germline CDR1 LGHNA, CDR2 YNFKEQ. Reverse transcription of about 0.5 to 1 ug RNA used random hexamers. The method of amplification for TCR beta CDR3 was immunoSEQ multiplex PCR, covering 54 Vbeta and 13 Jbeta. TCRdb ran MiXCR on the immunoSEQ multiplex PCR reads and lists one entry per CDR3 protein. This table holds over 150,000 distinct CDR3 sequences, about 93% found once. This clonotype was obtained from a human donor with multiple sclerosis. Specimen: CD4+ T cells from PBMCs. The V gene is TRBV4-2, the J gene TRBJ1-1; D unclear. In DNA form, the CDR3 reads TGTGCCAGCAGCCAAGAGGTGGGTCTGAACACTGAAGCTTTCTTT. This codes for CASSQEVGLNTEAFF.